The clone carrying this TCR beta chain was counted a single time. Donors were grouped by their self-reported clinical history. Recovered Cohort 3 donors showed two negative PCRs, clearance, or symptom resolution. This sample is part of a study of blood T cell repertoires in COVID-19. Study-level background: The United States, Italy and Spain were the sources of the acute and convalescent COVID-19 samples.

Per the study methods: By means of reference gene primer amplification, nucleated cell counts were estimated. Clones were sequenced by immunoSEQ multiplex PCR, and TCRdb holds only the in-frame ones, with some missing. V and J calls and clone size follow that table, whereas D and trimming were derived from the DNA. The sample holds hundreds of thousands of clones, more than 75% seen once. The TCR sequence derives from a woman between 50 and 59 years old who had recovered from COVID-19. Sequenced: PBMCs or T cells enriched from blood (not recorded which).

DNA of the CDR3: TGTGCCAGCAGTATGGGTTGGCAGGATAACACTGAAGCTTTCTTT. It yields the protein CASSMGWQDNTEAFF. The genes are TRBV28 and TRBJ1-1; D is ambiguous. The CDR3 has 15 residues. The germline V and J ends were trimmed by 5 bases and 2 bases, with 15 bases remaining between them. Germline loops: CDR1 MDHEN, CDR2 SYDVKM.